The 19 T cell receptor beta chains listed next were all sequenced from one sample in a study of blood T cells in healthy people across ages. The second PCR ran about 6 to 12 cycles with a sample-barcoded 5' primer and J-beta primers. TCRdb fed the 5' RACE reads into MiXCR, producing one record per CDR3 protein. This table holds about a million distinct CDR3 sequences, roughly 48% found once. Material: blood. The receptors were gathered from a man aged 25-40 years in good health.

This chain connects TRBV24-1 to TRBJ1-1, with 8 bases fitting TRBD1. V trimming: 2 bases; J trimming: 7 bases; junction bases outside the gene matches: 5. The CDR3 contains 14 residues. Germline loops: CDR1 KGHDR, CDR2 SFDVKD. In DNA, the CDR3 is TGTGCCACCAGTGATTCCAGGGGGCTCGGTGAAGCTTTCTTT. Its protein is CATSDSRGLGEAFF.

This chain connects TRBV7-2 to TRBJ2-3; TRBD2 agrees at 8 bases. Germline V lookup: CDR1 SGHTA, CDR2 FQGNSA. The V segment lost 1 base and the J segment 7 bases; nucleotides outside the gene matches: 4. CDR3 size: 14 residues. In DNA form, the CDR3 reads TGTGCCAGCAGCTTAGAACTAGCGGAGAATACGCAGTATTTT. This translates into CASSLELAENTQYF.

This chain's CDR3 is CASSRVVLGTNEKLFF. The CDR3 DNA sequence: TGTGCCAGCAGCCGAGTAGTCCTTGGAACTAATGAAAAACTGTTTTTT. The rearrangement links TRBV5-8 to TRBJ1-4; no clear D gene. Between the trimmed V and J ends, which lost 4 bases and 1 base, there was a span of 14 bases. CDR1 is SGHTS and CDR2 is YDEGEE in the germline V gene. The CDR3 is 16 residues long.

This chain connects TRBV28 to TRBJ1-2; a weak D match, TRBD1 (5 bases). The CDR3 contains 12 residues. V shed 4 bases and J shed 6 bases, with 9 bases lying between them. Looked up from germline, CDR1 is MDHEN and CDR2 is SYDVKM. Here the CDR3 reads CASSWGVNGYTF. The CDR3 coding sequence is TGTGCCAGCAGTTGGGGGGTTAATGGCTACACCTTC.

V and J are TRBV12-3 or TRBV12-4 and TRBJ2-5, with TRBD1 matching 9 bases. The last part of the DNA fits TRBJ2-7 better; the J call may be wrong. The CDR3 runs 16 residues. CDR3 DNA sequence: TGTGCCAGCAGCCAACGACAGGGGGTTCTGGATTACGAGCAGTACTTC. It translates to CASSQRQGVLDYEQYF.

The chain joins TRBV28 to TRBJ2-1, with TRBD1 identical over 8 bases. V was pared by 11 bases and J by 5 bases, with 8 bases of the junction left unmatched. The CDR3 is made up of 13 amino acids. Germline V lookup: CDR1 MDHEN, CDR2 SYDVKM. CDR3 bases: TGTGCCGGAAAGACAGGGGCTAACAATGAGCAGTTCTTC. Encoded protein: CAGKTGANNEQFF.

The genes are TRBV12-3 or TRBV12-4 and TRBJ2-5; 12 bases are shared with TRBD2. V shed 7 bases, J shed 0 bases, and the junction held 9 bases outside the gene matches. The CDR3 contains 17 residues. The CDR3, as DNA: TGTGCCAGCATCCGACAGGGGACTAGCGGGTACCAAGAGACCCAGTACTTC. It yields the protein CASIRQGTSGYQETQYF.

With respect to this clonotype: Being one base from a much bigger clone, this may be a read error. CDR3 protein: CARSPGSFNGYTF. The CDR3 DNA reads as TGCGCCCGCAGCCCAGGATCCTTCAATGGCTACACCTTC. The V and J genes are TRBV4-1 and TRBJ1-2; D gene uncertain. Germline V gene lookup returns CDR1 MGHRA and CDR2 YSYEKL. The CDR3 length is 13 residues.

The gene calls are TRBV4-1 and TRBJ2-7; no definite D call. The V and J ends lost 1 base and 3 bases respectively, with 10 bases between them. The germline CDR1 and CDR2 sequences are MGHRA and YSYEKL. The CDR3 consists of 14 residues. In DNA form, the CDR3 reads TGCGCCAGCAGCCAAGGGGCCGGGTTCTACGAGCAGTACTTC. This translates into CASSQGAGFYEQYF.

This clonotype was picked up a small number of times. The chain couples TRBV27 to TRBJ2-5; TRBD1 is a possible D gene (6 bases). The V gene lost 6 bases and the J gene lost 5 bases, with 13 bases spanning the gap. The V gene's germline CDR1 is MNHEY and CDR2 SMNVEV (reference sequence). This CDR3 region has 13 residues. The CDR3 is CASRATGSETQYF. The CDR3 DNA reads as TGTGCCAGCAGGGCAACAGGGTCTGAGACCCAGTACTTC.

This clonotype was found many times. This chain connects TRBV14 to TRBJ2-5; 10 bases agree with TRBD2. CDR3 length: 13 amino acids. J gave up 4 bases and V 4 bases, and 0 bases lay outside the gene matches. Germline-derived CDR1 and CDR2 are SGHDN and FVKESK. For the CDR3, the DNA is TGTGCCAGCAGCCCTAGCGGGGGAGAGACCCAGTACTTC. It is translated as CASSPSGGETQYF. The whole variable domain, remainder taken from reference TRBV14 and TRBJ2-5, is EAGVTQFPSHSVIEKGQTVTLRCDPISGHDNLYWYRRVMGKEIKFLLHFVKESKQDESGMPNNRFLAERTGGTYSTLKVQPAELEDSGVYFCASSPSGGETQYFGPGTRLLVL.

This clonotype has just a few counts. The gene calls are TRBV27 and TRBJ1-2; 7 bases are a match to TRBD1. CDR3 length equals 15 residues. Germline-derived CDR1 and CDR2 are MNHEY and SMNVEV (reference sequence). Trimming took 5 bases from V and 4 from J; bases not matched to a gene: 10. The CDR3 spells CASSGPPGQTYGYTF. CDR3 sequence (DNA): TGTGCCAGCAGTGGACCACCGGGACAGACCTATGGCTACACCTTC.

This rearrangement joins TRBV29-1 to TRBJ1-1; 8 nucleotides align to TRBD1. CDR1 and CDR2 (germline): SQVTM, ANQGSEA. This CDR3 spans 12 amino acids. The J segment lost 6 bases and the V segment lost 7 bases, leaving 7 bases of the junction unmatched. The CDR3 region is CSGLGTGPEAFF. The CDR3 nucleotides are TGCAGCGGGTTAGGGACAGGTCCTGAAGCTTTCTTT.

The chain is built from TRBV29-1 and TRBJ1-1, with no clear D. Germline V gene sequence: CDR1 SQVTM, CDR2 ANQGSEA. V lost 1 base to trimming and J lost 3 bases, with 9 bases between them. CDR3 size: 13 residues. CDR3 DNA sequence: TGCAGCGTTGAAGGGGATTTGGACACTGAAGCTTTCTTT. Translation gives CSVEGDLDTEAFF. Looking up the rest from reference TRBV29-1 and TRBJ1-1 gives the full variable domain: SAVISQKPSRDICQRGTSLTIQCQVDSQVTMMFWYRQQPGQSLTLIATANQGSEATYESGFVIDKFPISRPNLTFSTLTVSNMSPEDSSIYLCSVEGDLDTEAFFGQGTRLTVV.

This clonotype was detected once. The chain uses TRBV20-1 and TRBJ2-3, with no clear D. The CDR3 contains 16 residues. V was trimmed by 1 base and J by 1 base, leaving 15 bases between them. The germline V gene encodes CDR1 DFQATT and CDR2 SNEGSKA (reference sequence). The CDR3 nucleotides are TGCAGTGCTAGAGCGCGTCGGCGGATTCGCACAGATACGCAGTATTTT. This encodes CSARARRRIRTDTQYF.

The CDR3 loop reads CASRGGPGQGNYGYTF. The CDR3, as DNA: TGTGCCAGCAGGGGAGGCCCGGGACAGGGAAACTATGGCTACACCTTC. This chain uses TRBV28 with TRBJ1-2; TRBD1 agrees at 9 bases. The CDR3 spans 16 residues. V shed 6 bases, J shed 2 bases, and the junction held 10 bases outside the gene matches. CDR1 is MDHEN, CDR2 SYDVKM, per germline.

V and J are TRBV28 and TRBJ2-3; D possibly uses TRBD1 or TRBD2 (5 bases each). The germline V and J ends were trimmed by 7 bases and 6 bases, with 20 bases remaining between them. The CDR3 spans 15 residues. Germline CDR1 is MDHEN and CDR2 is SYDVKM. CDR3 coding DNA: TGTGCCAGCACCCCCCGGGACCAAAGGCTTGATACGCAGTATTTT. Protein product: CASTPRDQRLDTQYF.

This clonotype was seen only a few times. The chain recombines TRBV5-6 with TRBJ2-3; D call uncertain. Trimming took 0 bases from V and 2 from J, leaving 7 bases between them. This CDR3 is 14 amino acids long. Germline CDR1 and CDR2: SGHDT and YYEEEE. The CDR3 nucleotides read TGTGCCAGCAGCTTGGGTCGGCCCACAGATACGCAGTATTTT. It yields the protein CASSLGRPTDTQYF.

This chain connects TRBV4-3 to TRBJ2-1; D remains ambiguous. The J call is doubtful: the DNA matches TRBJ2-7 better. The CDR3 consists of 13 residues. Germline V gene sequence: CDR1 LGHNA, CDR2 YSLEER. The CDR3 DNA follows: TGCGCCAGCAGCCAAGAACCCCGCAATGAGCAGTACTTC. It is translated as CASSQEPRNEQYF.